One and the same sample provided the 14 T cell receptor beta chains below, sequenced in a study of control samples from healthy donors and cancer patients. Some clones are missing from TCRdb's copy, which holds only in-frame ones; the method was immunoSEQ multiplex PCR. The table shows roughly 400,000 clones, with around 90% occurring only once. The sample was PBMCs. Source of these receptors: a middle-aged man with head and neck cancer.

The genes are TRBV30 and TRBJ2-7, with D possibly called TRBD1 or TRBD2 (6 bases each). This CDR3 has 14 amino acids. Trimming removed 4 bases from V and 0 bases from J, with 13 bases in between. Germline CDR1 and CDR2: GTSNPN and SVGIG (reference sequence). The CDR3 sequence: CAWNLGGPSYEQYF. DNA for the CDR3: TGTGCCTGGAACCTAGGGGGGCCCTCCTACGAGCAGTACTTC.

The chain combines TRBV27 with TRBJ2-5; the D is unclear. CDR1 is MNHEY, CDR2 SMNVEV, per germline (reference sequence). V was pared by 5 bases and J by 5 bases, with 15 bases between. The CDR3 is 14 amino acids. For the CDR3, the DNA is TGTGCCAGCAGTCGTAGTCTGCTGTGGGAGACCCAGTACTTC. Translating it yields CASSRSLLWETQYF.

CDR3 in amino acids: CSVRMNTEAFF. As DNA, the CDR3 is TGCAGCGTTAGGATGAACACTGAAGCTTTCTTT. V usage is TRBV29-1 and J usage is TRBJ1-1, with D hard to call. V lost 5 bases, J lost 0 bases, and 4 bases lay in between. The CDR3 runs 11 residues. The germline gives CDR1 SQVTM, CDR2 ANQGSEA.

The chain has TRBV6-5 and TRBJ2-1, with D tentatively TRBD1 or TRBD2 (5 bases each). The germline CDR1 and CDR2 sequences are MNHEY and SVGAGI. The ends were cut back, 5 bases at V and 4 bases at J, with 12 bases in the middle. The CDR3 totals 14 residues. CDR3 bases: TGTGCCAGCAGTAGGGGAGAGCGGTACAATGAGCAGTTCTTC. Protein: CASSRGERYNEQFF.

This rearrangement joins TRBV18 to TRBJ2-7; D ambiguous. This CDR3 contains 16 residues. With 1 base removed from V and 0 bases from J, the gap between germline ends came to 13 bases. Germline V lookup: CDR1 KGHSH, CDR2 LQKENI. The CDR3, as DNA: TGTGCCAGCTCACCACGATTCCAGGCCAGCTCCTACGAGCAGTACTTC. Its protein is CASSPRFQASSYEQYF.

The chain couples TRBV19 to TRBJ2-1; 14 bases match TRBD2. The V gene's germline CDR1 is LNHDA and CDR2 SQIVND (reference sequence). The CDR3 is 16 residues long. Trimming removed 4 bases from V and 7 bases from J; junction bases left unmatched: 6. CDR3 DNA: TGTGCCAGTAGTAGGGCGACTAGCGGGGGGGAAAATGAGCAGTTCTTC. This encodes CASSRATSGGENEQFF.

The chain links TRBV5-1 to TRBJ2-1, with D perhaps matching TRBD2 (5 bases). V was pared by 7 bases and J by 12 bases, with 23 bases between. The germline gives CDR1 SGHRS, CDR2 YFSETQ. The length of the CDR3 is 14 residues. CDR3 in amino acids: CASGPGDYKAGQFF. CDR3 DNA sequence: TGCGCCAGCGGTCCCGGTGACTATAAGGCTGGGCAGTTCTTC.

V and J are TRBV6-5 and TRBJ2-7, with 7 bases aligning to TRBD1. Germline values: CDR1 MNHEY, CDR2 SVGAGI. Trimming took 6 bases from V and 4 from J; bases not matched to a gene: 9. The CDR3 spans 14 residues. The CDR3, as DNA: TGTGCCAGCAGGAGGACAGGAATCTTGTACGAGCAGTACTTC. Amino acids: CASRRTGILYEQYF.

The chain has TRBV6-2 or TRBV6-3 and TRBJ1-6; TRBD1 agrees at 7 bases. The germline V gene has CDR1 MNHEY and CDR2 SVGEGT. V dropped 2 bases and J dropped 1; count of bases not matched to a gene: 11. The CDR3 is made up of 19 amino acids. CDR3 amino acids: CASSYTQGTGESYNSPLHF. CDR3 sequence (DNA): TGTGCCAGCAGTTACACACAGGGGACCGGTGAATCCTATAATTCACCCCTCCACTTT.

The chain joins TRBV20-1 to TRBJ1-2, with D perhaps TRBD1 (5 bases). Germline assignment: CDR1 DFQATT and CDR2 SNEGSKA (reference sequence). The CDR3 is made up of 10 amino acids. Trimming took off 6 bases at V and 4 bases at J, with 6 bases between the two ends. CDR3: CSAGAYGYTF. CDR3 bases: TGCAGTGCAGGGGCCTATGGCTACACCTTC.

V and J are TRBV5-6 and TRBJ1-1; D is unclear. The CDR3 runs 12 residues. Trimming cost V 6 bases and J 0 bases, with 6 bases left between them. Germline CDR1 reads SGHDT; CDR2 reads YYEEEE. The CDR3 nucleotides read TGTGCCAGCACCTTCGTGAACACTGAAGCTTTCTTT. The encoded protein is CASTFVNTEAFF.

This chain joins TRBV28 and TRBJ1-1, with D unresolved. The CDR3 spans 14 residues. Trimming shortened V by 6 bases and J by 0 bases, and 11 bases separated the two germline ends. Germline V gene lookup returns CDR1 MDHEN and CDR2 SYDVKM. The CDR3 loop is CASSPLAMNTEAFF. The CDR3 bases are TGTGCCAGCAGCCCCCTTGCTATGAACACTGAAGCTTTCTTT.

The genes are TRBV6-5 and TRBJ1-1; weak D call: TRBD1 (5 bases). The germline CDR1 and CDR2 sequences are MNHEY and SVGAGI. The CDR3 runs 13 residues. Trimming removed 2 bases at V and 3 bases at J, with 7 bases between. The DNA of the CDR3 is TGTGCCAGCAGTTACACGGGGGACACTGAAGCTTTCTTT. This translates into CASSYTGDTEAFF.

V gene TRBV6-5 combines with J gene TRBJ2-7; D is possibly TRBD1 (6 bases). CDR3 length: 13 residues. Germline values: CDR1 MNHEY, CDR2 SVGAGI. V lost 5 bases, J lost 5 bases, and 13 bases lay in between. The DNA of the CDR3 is TGTGCCAGCAGTAGGGGCGCAGGGGACGAGCAGTACTTC. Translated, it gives CASSRGAGDEQYF.